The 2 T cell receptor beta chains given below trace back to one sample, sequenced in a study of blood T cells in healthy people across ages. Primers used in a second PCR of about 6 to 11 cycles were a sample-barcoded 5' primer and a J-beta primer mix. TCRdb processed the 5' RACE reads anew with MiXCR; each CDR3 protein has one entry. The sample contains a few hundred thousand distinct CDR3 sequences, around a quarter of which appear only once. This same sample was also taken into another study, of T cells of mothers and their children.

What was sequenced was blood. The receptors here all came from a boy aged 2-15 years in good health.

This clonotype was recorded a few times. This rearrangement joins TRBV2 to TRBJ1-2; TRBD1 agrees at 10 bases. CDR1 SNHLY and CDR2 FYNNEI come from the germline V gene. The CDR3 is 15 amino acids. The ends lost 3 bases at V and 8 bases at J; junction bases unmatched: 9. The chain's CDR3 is CASSDSGQGVLGYTF. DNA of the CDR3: TGTGCCAGCAGTGATTCCGGACAGGGGGTTTTAGGCTACACCTTC.

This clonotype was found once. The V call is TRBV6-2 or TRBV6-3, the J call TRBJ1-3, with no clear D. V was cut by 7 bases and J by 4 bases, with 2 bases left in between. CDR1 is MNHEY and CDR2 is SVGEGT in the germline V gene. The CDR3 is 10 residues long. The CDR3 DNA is TGTGCCAGCACGGGAAACACCATATATTTT. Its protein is CASTGNTIYF.